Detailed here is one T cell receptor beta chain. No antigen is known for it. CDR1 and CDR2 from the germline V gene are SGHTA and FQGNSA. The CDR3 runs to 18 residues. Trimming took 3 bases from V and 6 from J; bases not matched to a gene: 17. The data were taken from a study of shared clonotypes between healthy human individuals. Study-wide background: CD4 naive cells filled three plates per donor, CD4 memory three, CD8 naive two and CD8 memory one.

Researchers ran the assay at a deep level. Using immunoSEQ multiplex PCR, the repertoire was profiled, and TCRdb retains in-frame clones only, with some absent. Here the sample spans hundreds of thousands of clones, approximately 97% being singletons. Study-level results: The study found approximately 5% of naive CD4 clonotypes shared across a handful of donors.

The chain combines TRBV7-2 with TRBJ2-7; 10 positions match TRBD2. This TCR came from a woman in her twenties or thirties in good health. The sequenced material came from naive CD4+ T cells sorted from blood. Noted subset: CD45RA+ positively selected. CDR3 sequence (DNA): TGTGCCAGCAGCTTGGGAATTAGCGGGAGGACCTCGTTGGGCGAGCAGTACTTC. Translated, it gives CASSLGISGRTSLGEQYF.